A selection of T cell receptor beta chains follows, all from one sample in a study of blood T cells in healthy people across ages. One entry per CDR3 protein, called by TCRdb with MiXCR from the 5' RACE reads. The data show hundreds of thousands of distinct CDR3 sequences, roughly 32% seen once. The specimen was blood. These receptors came from a woman older than 75 in good health. CDR3s include the opening cysteine and the closing phenylalanine or tryptophan. A D gene is named only where the DNA matches it firmly. A row's size may be missing; if present it is once, few, many or a size class.

j_call clone_size v_call d_call cdr3_aa cdr3_nt
TRBJ2-3 - TRBV5-1 - CASSLQLAVTDTQYF TGCGCCAGCAGTTTACAGTTAGCGGTCACAGATACGCAGTATTTT
TRBJ1-5 - TRBV3-1 - CASSQGGGGYQPQHF TGTGCCAGCAGCCAAGGAGGAGGGGGGTATCAGCCCCAGCATTTT
TRBJ2-5 many TRBV7-2 TRBD2 CASSLVAGDSETQYF TGTGCCAGCAGCTTAGTTGCGGGGGATTCGGAGACCCAGTACTTC
TRBJ2-3 - TRBV20-1 - CSAPDYLHSTDTQYF TGCAGTGCTCCGGACTACCTTCACAGCACAGATACGCAGTATTTT
TRBJ2-1 - TRBV7-9 TRBD1 CATDRDSLGNEQFF TGTGCCACCGACCGGGACAGTCTTGGCAATGAGCAGTTCTTC
TRBJ2-3 - TRBV6-2/TRBV6-3 TRBD2 CASNRGTSGGFYTDTQYF TGTGCCAGCAACCGCGGGACTAGCGGGGGGTTTTACACAGATACGCAGTATTTT
TRBJ2-1 many TRBV24-1 - CATSDTGAGNEQFF TGTGCCACCAGTGATACAGGGGCGGGGAATGAGCAGTTCTTC
TRBJ2-5 many TRBV12-3/TRBV12-4 TRBD1 CASSYGTGAQTQYF TGTGCCAGCAGTTACGGGACAGGGGCGCAGACCCAGTACTTC
TRBJ2-3 few TRBV20-1 - CSARDFRTSTDTQYF TGCAGTGCTAGAGATTTCCGGACTAGCACAGATACGCAGTATTTT
TRBJ1-2 - TRBV9 TRBD1 CVSSGGQGTYGYTF TGTGTCAGCAGCGGGGGACAGGGGACCTATGGCTACACCTTC
TRBJ2-3 - TRBV12-3/TRBV12-4 TRBD2 CASSVGRVNTDTQYF TGTGCCAGCTCAGTTGGGAGGGTCAACACAGATACGCAGTATTTT
TRBJ2-5 many TRBV10-3 - CAISESWDSTRETQYF TGTGCCATCAGTGAGTCCTGGGACTCGACACGGGAGACCCAGTACTTC
TRBJ2-7 many TRBV7-8 - CASSSWTAPYEQYF TGTGCCAGCAGCTCCTGGACAGCGCCCTACGAGCAGTACTTC
TRBJ1-2 few TRBV7-2 - CASSLKRNYGYTF TGTGCCAGCAGCTTAAAACGGAACTATGGCTACACCTTC
TRBJ2-5 many TRBV4-2 - CASRSNSAETQYF TGTGCCAGCAGAAGTAATAGCGCGGAGACCCAGTACTTC
TRBJ2-7 - TRBV7-9 TRBD2 CANGLAGEFYEQYF TGTGCCAACGGCTTAGCGGGGGAATTCTACGAGCAGTACTTC
TRBJ2-1 - TRBV6-6 TRBD2 CASTLLSGGTYNEQFF TGTGCCAGCACCCTGCTTAGCGGGGGGACATACAATGAGCAGTTCTTC
TRBJ1-6 - TRBV9 TRBD1 CASSAQGGRELENSPLHF TGTGCCAGCAGCGCGCAGGGGGGCAGAGAATTGGAGAATTCACCCCTCCACTTT
TRBJ1-5 few TRBV28 TRBD1 CASTPGRGNQPQHF TGTGCCAGCACCCCAGGCAGGGGGAATCAGCCCCAGCATTTT
TRBJ2-5 - TRBV28 TRBD1 CASSDKGTGARNEQYF TGTGCCAGCAGCGACAAGGGGACAGGGGCGCGCAATGAGCAGTACTTC
TRBJ1-1 few TRBV6-2/TRBV6-3 - CASRPTATDKNTEAFF TGTGCCAGCAGACCGACAGCGACCGACAAGAACACTGAAGCTTTCTTT
TRBJ2-1 - TRBV6-1 TRBD2 CASGGAGGLNEQFF TGTGCCAGCGGTGGAGCGGGGGGGCTTAATGAGCAGTTCTTC
TRBJ2-1 many TRBV18 TRBD1 CASSPPNRGDEQFF TGTGCCAGCTCACCACCTAACAGGGGCGATGAGCAGTTCTTC
TRBJ2-2 many TRBV5-5 TRBD2 CASSSTSGGANTGELFF TGTGCCAGCAGCTCCACTAGCGGGGGGGCCAACACCGGGGAGCTGTTTTTT
TRBJ2-3 few TRBV5-1 TRBD1 CASSWDTGVDTQYF TGCGCCAGCAGCTGGGATACAGGGGTGGATACGCAGTATTTT
TRBJ1-2 many TRBV5-1 TRBD1 CASSETGGALGYTF TGCGCCAGCAGCGAAACAGGGGGCGCGTTAGGCTACACCTTC
TRBJ2-1 - TRBV2 TRBD2 CASRGAGGPRSEQFF TGTGCCAGCAGGGGAGCGGGGGGGCCTAGGAGTGAGCAGTTCTTC
TRBJ2-3 many TRBV20-1 - CSAPGSDTQYF TGCAGCGCCCCAGGGTCAGATACGCAGTATTTT
TRBJ2-3 - TRBV19 TRBD1 CASTRTGTTDTQYF TGTGCCAGTACACGGACAGGGACAACAGATACGCAGTATTTT
TRBJ2-1 - TRBV3-1 - CASSQGTSWTYNEQFF TGTGCCAGCAGCCAAGGAACGAGCTGGACCTACAATGAGCAGTTCTTC
TRBJ2-5 many TRBV28 TRBD2 CASSFKRGRKETQYF TGTGCCAGCAGTTTTAAGCGGGGGAGGAAAGAGACCCAGTACTTC
TRBJ2-5 - TRBV12-3/TRBV12-4 TRBD1 CASSPGQGRGETQYF TGTGCCAGCAGTCCCGGACAGGGACGAGGAGAGACCCAGTACTTC
TRBJ1-4 - TRBV7-6 - CASSSGGLNEKLFF TGTGCCAGCAGCTCCGGGGGCCTTAATGAAAAACTGTTTTTT
TRBJ2-5 many TRBV7-2 - CASSLVGFQETQYF TGTGCCAGCAGCTTAGTGGGATTCCAAGAGACCCAGTACTTC
TRBJ2-3 many TRBV28 TRBD1 CASSAYRGRGTDTQYF TGTGCCAGCAGTGCATACAGGGGAAGAGGAACAGATACGCAGTATTTT
TRBJ2-2 - TRBV6-2/TRBV6-3 TRBD1 CASDEGQGDTGELFF TGTGCCAGCGACGAGGGACAGGGTGACACCGGGGAGCTGTTTTTT
TRBJ1-2 - TRBV7-2 TRBD1 CASSPRQGGHYGYTF TGTGCCAGCAGCCCCAGACAGGGAGGTCACTATGGCTACACCTTC
TRBJ2-5 many TRBV20-1 TRBD2 CSACAGGGGQTQYF TGCAGTGCTTGCGCGGGGGGGGGCGGACAGACCCAGTACTTC
TRBJ1-4 many TRBV12-3/TRBV12-4 - CASSLNGEKLFF TGTGCCAGCAGTTTAAACGGTGAAAAACTGTTTTTT
TRBJ2-6 many TRBV6-2/TRBV6-3 - CASNMRTGLSGANVLTF TGTGCCAGCAATATGCGGACGGGACTCTCTGGGGCCAACGTCCTGACTTTC
TRBJ1-1 few TRBV6-5 - CASSSTVPNTEAFF TGTGCCAGCAGTTCGACAGTTCCGAACACTGAAGCTTTCTTT
TRBJ1-5 - TRBV6-1 - CASSESGLGKQPQHF TGTGCCAGCAGTGAAAGCGGGTTAGGAAAACAGCCCCAGCATTTT
TRBJ2-5 few TRBV19 - CASSPLAGAGAETQYF TGTGCCAGTAGCCCGCTTGCGGGGGCAGGGGCGGAGACCCAGTACTTC
TRBJ2-3 many TRBV16 - CASSQSGPTDTQYF TGTGCCAGCAGCCAATCGGGACCCACCGATACGCAGTATTTT
TRBJ1-2 - TRBV6-6 TRBD1 CASRDSGGYGYTF TGTGCCAGCAGGGATTCAGGGGGCTATGGCTACACCTTC
TRBJ1-6 many TRBV30 - CARRDTGSSPLHF TGTGCCCGCCGGGACACGGGATCATCACCCCTCCACTTT
TRBJ1-5 - TRBV19 TRBD1 CASKAGQGFRQPQHF TGTGCCAGTAAGGCGGGACAGGGCTTTCGACAGCCCCAGCATTTT
TRBJ1-1 - TRBV20-1 - CSADHRDTEAFF TGCAGTGCGGACCACAGAGACACTGAAGCTTTCTTT
TRBJ1-5 - TRBV12-3/TRBV12-4 - CASSLALISGNQPQHF TGTGCCAGCAGTTTAGCGCTAATAAGCGGCAATCAGCCCCAGCATTTT
TRBJ1-4 few TRBV20-1 - CSASSGAQEKLFF TGCAGTGCTAGTTCGGGGGCGCAAGAAAAACTGTTTTTT
TRBJ2-1 many TRBV11-2 - CASSSPGGLKAYNEQFF TGTGCCAGCAGCTCGCCCGGGGGATTAAAAGCCTACAATGAGCAGTTCTTC
TRBJ2-3 - TRBV29-1 - CSTQTPGVGTDTQYF TGCAGCACCCAGACCCCGGGTGTTGGAACAGATACGCAGTATTTT
TRBJ1-2 many TRBV20-1 TRBD1 CSARTTGSYGYTF TGCAGTGCGAGAACGACAGGGAGCTATGGCTACACCTTC
TRBJ2-5 many TRBV20-1 - CSANGLAETQYF TGCAGTGCCAACGGGTTGGCGGAGACCCAGTACTTC
TRBJ2-7 many TRBV18 TRBD2 CASSPWEGIRYEQYF TGTGCCAGCTCACCATGGGAGGGGATAAGATACGAGCAGTACTTC